This entry lists 15 T cell receptor beta chains sequenced from one sample in a study of brain T cells in children with intractable seizures. Measured with immunoSEQ multiplex PCR; TCRdb has only the in-frame clones, and not every one. In the table there are tens of thousands of clones, around 90% of which are singletons. Sequencing used peripheral blood, obtained at surgery. Source of these receptors: a girl aged 2 to 9 with tuberous sclerosis and intractable seizures.

The J gene is TRBJ1-4, the V gene TRBV4-1; D is undetermined. CDR1 and CDR2 from the germline V gene are MGHRA and YSYEKL. Trimming removed 1 base from V and 2 bases from J, with 17 bases in between. This CDR3 spans 18 amino acids. CDR3 nucleotides: TGCGCCAGCAGCCAAGTAAATCTCGTCAGTAGGACTAATGAAAAACTGTTTTTT. Encoded protein: CASSQVNLVSRTNEKLFF.

This sequence joins TRBV9 and TRBJ2-1; D assignment may be TRBD1 or TRBD2 (5 bases each). V was clipped by 3 bases and J by 2 bases, with 9 bases between them. From germline, CDR1 is SGDLS and CDR2 YYNGEE. The CDR3 covers 14 residues. The CDR3 protein is CASSAGAPYNEQFF. The CDR3 DNA follows: TGTGCCAGCAGCGCCGGGGCTCCCTACAATGAGCAGTTCTTC.

V is TRBV12-5 and J is TRBJ2-7; maybe TRBD1 (5 bases). Germline-derived CDR1 and CDR2 are LGHNT and FRNRAP. This CDR3 has 12 amino acids. The V end was cut by 6 bases, the J end by 6 bases, with 12 bases between. The CDR3 sequence is CASGARTLEQYF. For the CDR3, the DNA is TGTGCTAGTGGGGCTCGGACACTCGAGCAGTACTTC.

A word on this clone: One end of the junction varies from germline; a read error may be responsible. CDR3 nucleotide sequence: TGCGCCAGCCGATCGCAGGGGACAGTTACGCAGTATTTT. The encoded protein is CASRSQGTVTQYF. The rearrangement links TRBV10-2 to TRBJ2-3; the match to TRBD1 covers 7 bases. The germline CDR1 and CDR2 sequences are WSHSY and SAAADI. CDR3 length: 13 amino acids.

The chain is built from TRBV7-3 and TRBJ2-1; 8 positions match TRBD2. Germline V CDR1 and CDR2: SGHTA, FQGTGA. The CDR3 has 14 residues. J was trimmed by 6 bases and V by 5 bases; bases with no gene match: 6. CDR3 in amino acids: CASSPGGGTNEQFF. In DNA form, the CDR3 reads TGTGCCAGCAGCCCAGGCGGGGGGACCAATGAGCAGTTCTTC. The variable domain in full, with the rest retrieved from reference TRBV7-3 and TRBJ2-1, is GAGVSQTPSNKVTEKGKYVELRCDPISGHTALYWYRQSLGQGPEFLIYFQGTGAADDSGLPNDRFFAVRPEGSVSTLKIQRTERGDSAVYLCASSPGGGTNEQFFGPGTRLTVL.

V usage is TRBV6-5 and J usage is TRBJ2-3; TRBD2 matches at 11 bases. Trimming cost V 10 bases and J 3 bases; bases outside gene matches: 9. This CDR3 comprises 15 residues. Germline V lookup: CDR1 MNHEY, CDR2 SVGAGI. CDR3 DNA sequence: TGTGCCACACTCATACTAGCGGGGGAAACAGATACGCAGTATTTT. As protein: CATLILAGETDTQYF.

The genes are TRBV7-2 and TRBJ1-5; 10 bases are shared with TRBD1. Per the germline V gene, CDR1 is SGHTA and CDR2 is FQGNSA. This CDR3 is built from 16 residues. The J segment lost 4 bases and the V segment lost 1 base, leaving 4 bases of the junction unmatched. In DNA form, the CDR3 reads TGTGCCAGCAGCTTAGGCGGGACAGGGGTGAATCAGCCCCAGCATTTT. Translation gives CASSLGGTGVNQPQHF. The variable domain in full, with the rest retrieved from reference TRBV7-2 and TRBJ1-5, is GAGVSQSPSNKVTEKGKDVELRCDPISGHTALYWYRQSLGQGLEFLIYFQGNSAPDKSGLPSDRFSAERTGGSVSTLTIQRTQQEDSAVYLCASSLGGTGVNQPQHFGDGTRLSIL.

The chain is built from TRBV7-6 and TRBJ2-1; D unresolved. The CDR3 has 16 amino acids. V shed 5 bases and J shed 5 bases, with 19 bases lying between them. CDR1 SGHVS and CDR2 FNYEAQ come from the germline V gene. In nucleotides, the CDR3 is TGTGCCAGCAGCCCAAGGAAGGGCCCACGGAACAATGAGCAGTTCTTC. Translation: CASSPRKGPRNNEQFF.

The sample holds a few counts of this clone. The V call is TRBV5-4, the J call TRBJ2-1; D is tentatively TRBD1 or TRBD2 (6 bases each). This CDR3 contains 12 residues. Per the germline V gene, CDR1 is SGHNT and CDR2 is YYREEE (reference sequence). With 5 bases removed from V and 7 bases from J, the gap between germline ends came to 10 bases. The CDR3 DNA reads TGTGCCAGCAGGGGGGGCGGGAATGAGCAGTTCTTC. Translated: CASRGGGNEQFF.

The genes are TRBV11-2 and TRBJ1-1; no clear D gene. The CDR3 consists of 13 residues. In germline, CDR1 is SGHAT, CDR2 FQNNGV. V was shortened by 5 bases and J by 4 bases, with 11 bases between the two germline ends. CDR3 sequence: CASSRRGGTEAFF. CDR3 nucleotide sequence: TGTGCCAGCAGCCGTCGCGGCGGCACTGAAGCTTTCTTT.

The chain has TRBV5-1 and TRBJ2-3; D possibly corresponds to TRBD2 (5 bases). In germline, CDR1 is SGHRS, CDR2 YFSETQ. Trimming left V 4 bases short and J 1 base short, with 7 bases between. The CDR3 is 13 amino acids. The CDR3: CASSRGRTDTQYF. The CDR3 bases are TGCGCCAGCAGCCGAGGGCGCACAGATACGCAGTATTTT. The whole variable domain, remainder taken from reference TRBV5-1 and TRBJ2-3, is KAGVTQTPRYLIKTRGQQVTLSCSPISGHRSVSWYQQTPGQGLQFLFEYFSETQRNKGNFPGRFSGRQFSNSRSEMNVSTLELGDSALYLCASSRGRTDTQYFGPGTRLTVL.

The chain is built from TRBV9 and TRBJ1-2; weak D call: TRBD1 (5 bases). Trimming took off 5 bases at V and 1 base at J, with 15 bases between the two ends. Looked up from germline, CDR1 is SGDLS and CDR2 is YYNGEE. The CDR3 loop spans 15 amino acids. CDR3 protein: CASRRGGGDNYGYTF. The CDR3 nucleotides read TGTGCCAGCAGACGTGGTGGGGGGGATAACTATGGCTACACCTTC.

This chain uses TRBV6-1 with TRBJ1-2; D remains unclear. From germline, CDR1 is MNHNS and CDR2 SASEGT. Trimming shortened V by 3 bases and J by 0 bases, and 8 bases separated the two germline ends. This CDR3 is 14 amino acids long. This chain's CDR3 is CASSDPPPNYGYTF. The CDR3 bases are TGTGCCAGCAGTGATCCCCCACCTAACTATGGCTACACCTTC.

The chain carries TRBV9 and TRBJ2-7, with D unresolved. The V gene lost 0 bases and the J gene lost 0 bases, with 10 bases spanning the gap. CDR1 is SGDLS, CDR2 YYNGEE, per germline. The CDR3 runs to 15 residues. This CDR3 reads CASSVGQSPSYEQYF. CDR3 DNA sequence: TGTGCCAGCAGCGTAGGGCAGTCCCCCTCCTACGAGCAGTACTTC.

The chain links TRBV9 to TRBJ1-5; unclear D gene. This CDR3 is built from 14 residues. Germline V gene lookup returns CDR1 SGDLS and CDR2 YYNGEE. V lost 0 bases, J lost 2 bases, and 6 bases lay in between. DNA for the CDR3: TGTGCCAGCAGCGTAGACAGCGGCAATCAGCCCCAGCATTTT. Translation gives CASSVDSGNQPQHF.